This record covers a single T cell receptor (beta chain). The antigen is not known. The sample originates from a study of CD4 T cells in relation to SARS-CoV-2 and coronaviruses. TCRdb's table, derived via immunoSEQ multiplex PCR, lists solely in-frame clones and lacks some. The sample has some 35,000 clones; roughly 85% are singletons. Trimming pared 5 bases from V and 7 bases from J, leaving 18 bases between. There are 15 residues in the CDR3. Germline V gene lookup returns CDR1 SGHAT and CDR2 FQDESV (reference sequence). This TCR was recovered from an adult with COVID-19. The source material was naive CD4+ T cells from PBMCs, cultured in vitro. Subset meaning: naive CD4+ T cells isolated by negative enrichment. This sequence joins TRBV11-1 and TRBJ2-1, with D maybe TRBD2 (5 bases). CDR3 coding DNA: TGTGCCAGCAGCCACGCCGGGAATCTGGAAAATGAGCAGTTCTTC. It codes for CASSHAGNLENEQFF.